This T cell receptor (beta chain) came from a study of control samples from healthy donors and cancer patients. TCRdb's table, derived via immunoSEQ multiplex PCR, lists solely in-frame clones and lacks some. Recorded here are about 190,000 clones; the top ten clones represent 2.2%. V lost 1 base to trimming and J lost 4 bases, with 14 bases between them. The germline V gene has CDR1 SQVTM and CDR2 ANQGSEA. This CDR3 is 15 amino acids long. This chain links TRBV29-1 with TRBJ2-1; D is possibly TRBD2 (6 bases). The specimen sequenced was blood. This receptor was obtained from a young woman in good health. The CDR3 is CSVEGEAGQYNEQFF. In DNA form, the CDR3 reads TGCAGCGTTGAAGGTGAGGCGGGGCAGTACAATGAGCAGTTCTTC.